The clone carrying this T cell receptor (beta chain) appeared a single time. Its antigen remains unidentified. The data were taken from a study of cytomegalovirus exposure and HLA in healthy donors. Study-wide context: The same platform as the roughly 670 first-cohort repertoires was used for the roughly 130 validation repertoires, a later analysis reported. Findings and limits, study-wide: It was about 150 TCR beta chains that were listed as cytomegalovirus-associated. Diagnosis of cytomegalovirus status made by the classifier reportedly showed high specificity and sensitivity.

This CDR3 has 14 amino acids. The ends lost 2 bases at V and 7 bases at J; junction bases unmatched: 7. Germline CDR1 is GTSNPN and CDR2 is SVGIG (reference sequence). Data came from immunoSEQ multiplex PCR; TCRdb stores just in-frame clones and leaves some out. The profile shows under 50,000 clones, approximately 95% of them singletons. The sequenced sample was PBMCs. The chain is built from TRBV30 and TRBJ2-1, with 8 nucleotides matching TRBD2. This receptor was identified in a woman aged 18 to 35 in good health and CMV-seropositive. The CDR3 nucleotides read TGTGCCTGGAGTCCCCTGGGACTAGGGAATGAGCAGTTCTTC. This translates into CAWSPLGLGNEQFF.